What follows describes a single TCR beta chain. Its antigen is still unknown. Germline CDR1 reads MDHEN; CDR2 reads SYDVKM. This CDR3 comprises 15 residues. V dropped 7 bases and J dropped 8; count of bases not matched to a gene: 11. Each CDR3 protein is one row after TCRdb ran MiXCR on the 5' RACE reads. The sample includes around 53,000 distinct CDR3 sequences, over 7.5% of them seen just once. The data are from a study of early T cells in non-severe SARS-CoV-2 infection. Whole-study findings and limits: The study's VDJdb matching favored anti-spike CD8 responses and missed private and CD4 specificities.

The chain employs TRBV28 and TRBJ2-1; the match to TRBD2 covers 10 bases. The source is an adult who was a healthcare worker with PCR-confirmed SARS-CoV-2 infection or an uninfected control (not recorded which). Specimen: whole blood. The CDR3 sequence is CASTSFLAGAYEQFF. The CDR3 bases are TGTGCCAGCACAAGCTTCCTAGCGGGAGCATATGAGCAGTTCTTC.